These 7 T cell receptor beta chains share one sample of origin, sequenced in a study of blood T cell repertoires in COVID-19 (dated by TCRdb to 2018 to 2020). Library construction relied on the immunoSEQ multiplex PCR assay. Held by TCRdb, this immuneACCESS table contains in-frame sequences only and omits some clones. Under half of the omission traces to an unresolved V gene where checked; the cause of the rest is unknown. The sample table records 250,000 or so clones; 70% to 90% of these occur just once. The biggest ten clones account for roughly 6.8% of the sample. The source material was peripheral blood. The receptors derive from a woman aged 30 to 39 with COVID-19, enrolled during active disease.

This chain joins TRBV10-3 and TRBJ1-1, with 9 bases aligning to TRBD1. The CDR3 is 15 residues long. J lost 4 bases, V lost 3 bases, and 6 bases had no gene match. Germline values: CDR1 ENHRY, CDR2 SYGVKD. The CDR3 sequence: CAISDSTGGGTEAFF. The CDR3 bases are TGTGCCATCAGTGACAGTACAGGGGGCGGCACTGAAGCTTTCTTT.

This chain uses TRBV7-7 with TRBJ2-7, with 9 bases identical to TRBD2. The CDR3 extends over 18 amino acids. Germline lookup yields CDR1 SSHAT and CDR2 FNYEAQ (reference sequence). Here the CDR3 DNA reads TGTGCTAGCAGCTTCGAGGGCGGGAGGGTGTGCCCCCTCCACGAGCAGTACGTC. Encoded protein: CASSFEGGRVCPLHEQYV.

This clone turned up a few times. The CDR3 nucleotides read TGTGCCAGTAGTCGGACAGGGAACTACGAGCAGTACTTC. This encodes CASSRTGNYEQYF. The chain employs TRBV19 and TRBJ2-7; TRBD1 matches at 8 bases. The CDR3 loop spans 13 amino acids. The V gene's germline CDR1 is LNHDA and CDR2 SQIVND (reference sequence). The junction had 3 bases not matched to a gene; V was cut back by 5 bases and J by 3 bases.

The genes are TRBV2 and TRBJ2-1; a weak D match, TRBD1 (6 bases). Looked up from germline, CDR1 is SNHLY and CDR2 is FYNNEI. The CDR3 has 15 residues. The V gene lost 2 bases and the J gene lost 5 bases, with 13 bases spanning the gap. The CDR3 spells CASSEQGQRDNEQFF. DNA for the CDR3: TGTGCCAGCAGTGAACAGGGGCAAAGGGACAATGAGCAGTTCTTC.

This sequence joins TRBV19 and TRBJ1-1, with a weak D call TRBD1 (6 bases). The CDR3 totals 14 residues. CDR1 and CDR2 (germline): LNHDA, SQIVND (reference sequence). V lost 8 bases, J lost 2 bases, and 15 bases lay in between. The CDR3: CASGTGLGNTEAFF. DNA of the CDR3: TGTGCCAGTGGAACAGGGTTGGGAAACACTGAAGCTTTCTTT. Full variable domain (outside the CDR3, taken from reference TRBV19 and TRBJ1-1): DGGITQSPKYLFRKEGQNVTLSCEQNLNHDAMYWYRQDPGQGLRLIYYSQIVNDFQKGDIAEGYSVSREKKESFPLTVTSAQKNPTAFYLCASGTGLGNTEAFFGQGTRLTVV.

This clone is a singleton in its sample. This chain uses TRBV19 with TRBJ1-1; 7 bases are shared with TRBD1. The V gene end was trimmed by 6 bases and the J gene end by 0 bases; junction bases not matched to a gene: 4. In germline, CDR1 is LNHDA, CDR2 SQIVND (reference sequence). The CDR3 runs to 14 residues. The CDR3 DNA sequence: TGTGCCAGTAGAACAGGGGCATTGAACACTGAAGCTTTCTTT. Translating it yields CASRTGALNTEAFF.

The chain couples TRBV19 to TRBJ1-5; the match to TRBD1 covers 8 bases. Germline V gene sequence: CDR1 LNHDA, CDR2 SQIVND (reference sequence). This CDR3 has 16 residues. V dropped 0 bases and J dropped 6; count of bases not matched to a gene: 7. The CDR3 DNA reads TGTGCCAGTAGTATAGATAGGCAGGGGGCGCGTCAGCCCCAGCATTTT. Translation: CASSIDRQGARQPQHF. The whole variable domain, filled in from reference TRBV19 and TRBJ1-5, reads DGGITQSPKYLFRKEGQNVTLSCEQNLNHDAMYWYRQDPGQGLRLIYYSQIVNDFQKGDIAEGYSVSREKKESFPLTVTSAQKNPTAFYLCASSIDRQGARQPQHFGDGTRLSIL.